Given below is one T cell receptor beta chain in context. Its antigen remains unknown. A fixed DNA input of about 320 ng was used per bulk PBMC sample. Here immunoSEQ multiplex PCR was the method, and the copy in TCRdb shows in-frame clones only, minus some. The sample records about 6,400 clones, roughly 85% being singletons. The sample originates from a study of blood T cell dynamics during melanoma immunotherapy. The CDR3 loop spans 13 amino acids. CDR1 is SGHTA, CDR2 FQGNSA, per germline. The ends were cut back, 2 bases at V and 2 bases at J, with 4 bases in the middle. Study-wide findings and caveats: It remained unknown if the driving T cell clones were melanoma-specific.

Noted time point: pre-treatment baseline. This specimen was blood, taken from a patient treated with checkpoint blockade. This receptor was obtained from a human donor with melanoma. This rearrangement joins TRBV7-2 to TRBJ1-5; no definite D call. The CDR3 DNA sequence: TGTGCCAGCAGCTTAAGGGGCAATCAGCCCCAGCATTTT. Its translation: CASSLRGNQPQHF.